A few counts support the clone carrying this T cell receptor beta chain. Preparing the TCRbeta library involved the use of unique molecular identifiers. MiXCR, run by TCRdb on the PCR reads, gives a single entry per CDR3 protein. Here the sample spans about 400,000 distinct CDR3 sequences, approximately 20% being singletons. The source of the sample is a study of T-cell reconstitution after alpha-beta-depleted transplantation in children. Germline lookup yields CDR1 MNHEY and CDR2 SMNVEV (reference sequence). This CDR3 has 17 amino acids. Trimming left V 0 bases short and J 4 bases short, with 18 bases between.

The receptor was isolated from a human donor who donated a stem cell graft to a child with acute myeloid leukemia. The J gene is TRBJ2-5, the V gene TRBV27; D perhaps matches TRBD1 (6 bases). This material consisted of PBMCs from the stem cell graft donor, taken from the stem cell graft. The CDR3 sequence: CASSLSIRTGRRETQYF. CDR3 nucleotide sequence: TGTGCCAGCAGTTTATCGATTAGAACAGGGCGGCGAGAGACCCAGTACTTC.